The 21 T cell receptor beta chains listed next were all sequenced from one sample in a study of response to subunit inactivated influenza vaccine. TCRdb recomputed calls from the RT-PCR reads with MiXCR, one row per CDR3 protein. The sample has roughly 700,000 distinct CDR3 sequences; approximately 15% are singletons. The material was PBMCs from blood, obtained around 15 days before vaccination. Receptors were obtained from a man in his forties or fifties who received an inactivated influenza vaccine.

The chain carries TRBV4-2 and TRBJ2-1; perhaps TRBD2 as D (6 bases). Germline assignment: CDR1 LGHNA and CDR2 YNFKEQ. Trimming removed 4 bases at V and 7 bases at J, with 26 bases between. This CDR3 spans 18 amino acids. CDR3 bases: TGTGCCAGCAGCCCCGGCCGAGGCCAAAGGCATCGGGGGAATGAGCAGTTCTTC. Encoded protein: CASSPGRGQRHRGNEQFF.

V is TRBV5-6 and J is TRBJ1-5, with TRBD1 as a possible D gene (5 bases). There are 13 residues in the CDR3. The V and J ends lost 4 bases and 7 bases respectively, with 12 bases between them. Germline CDR1 and CDR2: SGHDT and YYEEEE. The CDR3 region is CASSRDGWQPQHF. The CDR3 region has the DNA TGTGCCAGCAGCCGGGACGGGTGGCAGCCCCAGCATTTT.

The rearrangement uses TRBV12-3 or TRBV12-4 and TRBJ2-5, with a possible D match to TRBD1 (5 bases). The CDR3 length is 16 residues. The V and J ends lost 1 base and 5 bases respectively, with 17 bases between them. CDR3 DNA: TGTGCCAGCAGTTTAGGGGGCAGCGAGGTGGTGGAGACCCAGTACTTC. This gives the protein CASSLGGSEVVETQYF.

This clonotype was seen a handful of times. This chain links TRBV3-1 with TRBJ2-5, with D perhaps being TRBD1 or TRBD2 (5 bases each). The CDR3 has 16 amino acids. V was shortened by 4 bases and J by 7 bases, with 22 bases between the two germline ends. Germline CDR1 LGHDT, CDR2 YNNKEL (reference sequence). The CDR3 region is CASSPSLRGPAATQYF. CDR3 nucleotides: TGTGCCAGCAGCCCGAGTTTACGGGGACCTGCTGCGACCCAGTACTTC.

This clonotype appeared a few times. The chain couples TRBV4-2 to TRBJ2-3; the D gene is possibly TRBD1 (6 bases). Germline V gene sequence: CDR1 LGHNA, CDR2 YNFKEQ. V shed 2 bases and J shed 0 bases, with 18 bases lying between them. The CDR3 runs to 18 residues. The CDR3: CASSQNRMGAVSTDTQYF. As DNA, the CDR3 is TGTGCCAGCAGCCAAAATAGGATGGGGGCTGTTAGCACAGATACGCAGTATTTT.

The chain has TRBV2 and TRBJ2-3; D not certain. The germline gives CDR1 SNHLY, CDR2 FYNNEI. The V and J ends lost 6 bases and 10 bases respectively, with 23 bases between them. CDR3 size: 15 residues. CDR3 region: CASSPPLGGSTAQYF. CDR3 sequence (DNA): TGTGCCAGCAGCCCCCCGTTAGGCGGATCCACGGCGCAGTATTTT.

This clonotype came up a few times. The chain carries TRBV4-2 and TRBJ1-1, with D uncertain. Germline CDR1 reads LGHNA; CDR2 reads YNFKEQ. V lost 3 bases to trimming and J lost 5 bases, with 13 bases between them. The CDR3 extends over 14 amino acids. DNA for the CDR3: TGTGCCAGCAGCCAGTACGAGGGAAGGACTGAAGCTTTCTTT. This sequence encodes CASSQYEGRTEAFF.

This clonotype appeared many times. The rearrangement links TRBV29-1 to TRBJ2-1, with 14 bases lining up with TRBD2. V dropped 7 bases and J dropped 0; count of bases not matched to a gene: 11. Germline-derived CDR1 and CDR2 are SQVTM and ANQGSEA. This CDR3 is built from 18 residues. The CDR3 DNA follows: TGCAGCGCTTCCGGACTAGCGGGAGGTCTAAGCTCCTACAATGAGCAGTTCTTC. It codes for CSASGLAGGLSSYNEQFF.

V is TRBV4-1 and J is TRBJ2-5; 7 positions agree with TRBD1. The CDR3 runs 16 residues. The V segment lost 4 bases and the J segment 1 base; nucleotides outside the gene matches: 9. Germline V gene sequence: CDR1 MGHRA, CDR2 YSYEKL. The CDR3 sequence is CASSRHPGQFQETQYF. CDR3 in DNA: TGCGCCAGCAGCCGCCACCCGGGACAGTTCCAAGAGACCCAGTACTTC.

V gene TRBV20-1 combines with J gene TRBJ2-3, with D perhaps matching TRBD2 (6 bases). The CDR3 totals 15 residues. V gave up 3 bases and J gave up 1 base, with 14 bases separating them. Germline CDR1 DFQATT, CDR2 SNEGSKA (reference sequence). The CDR3: CSARLSGSGTDTQYF. CDR3 DNA sequence: TGCAGTGCTAGGCTCAGCGGGTCCGGCACAGATACGCAGTATTTT.

The chain has TRBV4-1 and TRBJ2-7, with 10 bases matching TRBD1. The J segment lost 3 bases and the V segment lost 3 bases, leaving 5 bases of the junction unmatched. Germline V lookup: CDR1 MGHRA, CDR2 YSYEKL. The CDR3 is 15 amino acids. The CDR3 protein is CASSHQDRGFYEQYF. The CDR3 DNA reads as TGCGCCAGCAGCCACCAGGACAGGGGGTTCTACGAGCAGTACTTC.

This chain joins TRBV7-9 and TRBJ2-5; TRBD2 matches at 10 bases. V lost 0 bases and J lost 4; bases outside the gene matches: 5. The CDR3 contains 16 residues. Germline CDR1 is SEHNR and CDR2 is FQNEAQ (reference sequence). CDR3 bases: TGTGCCAGCAGCTTAGCGCTAGCGGGAGCTTTAGAGACCCAGTACTTC. Residues: CASSLALAGALETQYF. Drawing the rest from reference TRBV7-9 and TRBJ2-5, the complete variable domain is DTGVSQNPRHKITKRGQNVTFRCDPISEHNRLYWYRQTLGQGPEFLTYFQNEAQLEKSRLLSDRFSAERPKGSFSTLEIQRTEQGDSAMYLCASSLALAGALETQYFGPGTRLLVL.

The chain combines TRBV29-1 with TRBJ2-3; no clear D gene. Germline assignment: CDR1 SQVTM and CDR2 ANQGSEA. This CDR3 contains 12 residues. Trimming shortened V by 6 bases and J by 2 bases, and 9 bases separated the two germline ends. The CDR3 DNA is TGCAGCGTCAAAACAGACACAGATACGCAGTATTTT. This codes for CSVKTDTDTQYF.

There are a few counts of this clonotype. The chain employs TRBV11-1 and TRBJ2-1; D is ambiguous. CDR3 size: 15 residues. The germline V and J ends were trimmed by 0 bases and 1 base, with 7 bases remaining between them. Germline V CDR1 and CDR2: SGHAT, FQDESV (reference sequence). The CDR3: CASSLAGLSYNEQFF. In DNA, the CDR3 is TGTGCCAGCAGCTTAGCGGGTCTATCCTACAATGAGCAGTTCTTC.

There are a few counts of this clonotype. V is TRBV4-3 and J is TRBJ2-3; the D gene could be TRBD1 or TRBD2 (5 bases each). The CDR3 totals 15 residues. CDR1 is LGHNA, CDR2 YSLEER, per germline. V was cut by 6 bases and J by 3 bases, with 16 bases left in between. The CDR3 spells CASRSGTTKTDTQYF. The CDR3 DNA reads TGCGCCAGCAGGTCAGGGACCACTAAAACAGATACGCAGTATTTT.

The chain links TRBV5-4 to TRBJ2-7; 10 nucleotides align to TRBD1. Germline V lookup: CDR1 SGHNT, CDR2 YYREEE (reference sequence). The trim removed 3 bases at V and 3 bases at J, leaving 9 bases unmatched. The CDR3 is 16 residues long. CDR3 in amino acids: CASSSSGTGDNYEQYF. The CDR3 region has the DNA TGTGCCAGCAGCTCATCCGGGACAGGGGATAACTACGAGCAGTACTTC.

On this clonotype: This is likely a read error, given that the CDR3 carries no conserved phenylalanine or tryptophan at its end. The chain has TRBV13 and TRBJ1-2, with D hard to call. CDR3 size: 16 residues. Looked up from germline, CDR1 is PRHDT and CDR2 is FYEKMQ (reference sequence). Trimming pared 5 bases from V and 8 bases from J, leaving 24 bases between. Here the CDR3 DNA reads TGTGCCAGCAGCCCCCTCCCGGGAGGGCGGAAAGGAGGCTACACCTTA. This encodes CASSPLPGGRKGGYTL.

This clonotype was observed a handful of times. The chain employs TRBV20-1 and TRBJ2-5; TRBD1 matches 7 bases. The germline CDR1 and CDR2 sequences are DFQATT and SNEGSKA (reference sequence). V gave up 3 bases and J gave up 10 bases; unmatched junction bases: 5. The CDR3 sequence is 11 residues long. This CDR3 is CSASGPGGQYF. CDR3 nucleotides: TGCAGTGCTAGCGGCCCAGGGGGCCAGTACTTC.

The chain combines TRBV9 with TRBJ2-3; 9 nucleotides agree with TRBD2. This CDR3 comprises 16 residues. CDR1 is SGDLS and CDR2 is YYNGEE in the germline V gene. With 3 bases clipped from V and 4 bases from J, the junction kept 9 bases outside the gene matches. The CDR3 DNA reads TGTGCCAGCAGCGCCCTTAGCGGGAGATTCTCAGATACGCAGTATTTT. Translation: CASSALSGRFSDTQYF.

This clonotype was observed a few times. The chain joins TRBV12-3 or TRBV12-4 to TRBJ2-7; maybe TRBD1 (6 bases). The length of the CDR3 is 13 residues. Deletions cut 3 bases from V and 5 bases from J, with 11 bases between. The CDR3 DNA is TGTGCCAGCAGTTTTCAGGGGAGCAACGAGCAGTACTTC. Translated: CASSFQGSNEQYF.

V and J are TRBV9 and TRBJ2-3; 8 nucleotides line up with TRBD2. Germline CDR1 reads SGDLS; CDR2 reads YYNGEE. CDR3 length: 17 amino acids. V lost 3 bases, J lost 1 base, and 10 bases stayed unmatched. CDR3 amino acids: CASSGNLRAGGTDTQYF. The DNA for the CDR3 is TGTGCCAGCAGCGGGAACCTAAGAGCGGGGGGCACAGATACGCAGTATTTT.